The 15 T cell receptor beta chains below all came from one sample that was sequenced in a study of regulatory T cells in long-lasting Graves disease. Building of the TCR beta libraries involved iRepertoire HTBI primers and Arm-PCR of CDR3 regions. From the multiplex PCR reads, TCRdb called clonotypes with MiXCR, one entry per CDR3 protein. Here the sample spans 400,000 to 500,000 distinct CDR3 sequences, roughly 17% being singletons. As for time point: newly diagnosed GD, antithyroid drugs for less than 3 months. With RNA extracted from PBMCs as input, the TCR library was made. The data were also submitted as part of a second study, on T cells in Graves' hyperthyroidism and ophthalmopathy.

The material was peripheral blood mononuclear cells (PBMCs), obtained at new diagnosis, from a patient treated with antithyroid drugs. Receptors were obtained from a woman between 18 and 29 years old with Graves disease.

This clonotype appeared many times. A junction end diverges from the germline sequence, so it may reflect a read error. This chain connects TRBV5-1 to TRBJ2-2; maybe TRBD2 (5 bases). CDR3 length equals 15 residues. Germline V gene data show CDR1 as SGHRS and CDR2 as YFSETQ. CDR3 DNA: TGTGCCAGCAGCTTAGAGGGCGCGAACACCGGGGAGCTGTTTTTT. The encoded protein is CASSLEGANTGELFF.

In this sample, this clonotype turned up many times. The J gene is TRBJ1-2, the V gene TRBV6-1, with a tentative D call TRBD1 (6 bases). The CDR3 length is 15 residues. Germline CDR1 MNHNS, CDR2 SASEGT. V lost 6 bases, J lost 4 bases, and 18 bases lay in between. CDR3 residues: CASSERGPAFYGYTF. The CDR3 DNA follows: TGTGCCAGCAGCGAACGGGGGCCCGCGTTCTATGGCTACACCTTC.

The chain carries TRBV27 and TRBJ2-1; D is unresolved. The V end was cut by 7 bases, the J end by 4 bases, with 8 bases between. The germline V gene encodes CDR1 MNHEY and CDR2 SMNVEV (reference sequence). This CDR3 region has 12 residues. The CDR3 DNA reads as TGTGCCAGCAACGGAGAATACAATGAGCAGTTCTTC. It yields the protein CASNGEYNEQFF.

This clonotype showed up many times. The genes are TRBV19 and TRBJ2-1; D not certain. CDR3 size: 14 residues. Germline CDR1 LNHDA, CDR2 SQIVND (reference sequence). Trimming stripped 3 bases from V and 8 bases from J, with 14 bases between. The CDR3 loop is CASSIYYPPDEQFF. CDR3 bases: TGTGCCAGTAGTATTTACTATCCTCCGGATGAGCAGTTCTTC.

This clonotype occurred a few times. The chain has TRBV12-3 or TRBV12-4 and TRBJ1-1; D possibly corresponds to TRBD1 (6 bases). The CDR3 is made up of 13 amino acids. V was shortened by 6 bases and J by 5 bases, with 13 bases between the two germline ends. As DNA, the CDR3 is TGTGCCAGCAGGTCCCAGGGGAGGACTGAAGCTTTCTTT. Translation gives CASRSQGRTEAFF.

This clonotype came up many times. The J gene is TRBJ2-2, the V gene TRBV7-3; D unclear. The germline V gene has CDR1 SGHTA and CDR2 FQGTGA. Trimming stripped 3 bases from V and 6 bases from J, with 5 bases between. The CDR3 runs 12 residues. The CDR3 sequence is CASSFHPGELFF. In nucleotides, the CDR3 is TGTGCCAGCAGCTTCCATCCCGGGGAGCTGTTTTTT.

The chain couples TRBV28 to TRBJ1-3; 7 nucleotides match TRBD1. The CDR3 runs 16 residues. V dropped 10 bases and J dropped 0; count of bases not matched to a gene: 12. CDR1 and CDR2 from the germline V gene are MDHEN and SYDVKM. In nucleotides, the CDR3 is TGTGCCACCGCGTCAGGGGGTCTTAGCTCTGGAAACACCATATATTTT. Amino acids: CATASGGLSSGNTIYF.

This clonotype came up many times. This chain uses TRBV7-9 with TRBJ2-7; D may be TRBD2 (5 bases). The CDR3 spans 15 residues. Germline loops: CDR1 SEHNR, CDR2 FQNEAQ (reference sequence). Trimming left V 0 bases short and J 6 bases short, with 15 bases between. The CDR3 DNA sequence: TGTGCCAGCAGCTTAGCGAGAGGGCTTAGTGGCGAGCAGTACTTC. Translation gives CASSLARGLSGEQYF.

In this sample, this clonotype turned up a few times. The J gene is TRBJ1-5, the V gene TRBV7-9, with 10 nucleotides matching TRBD1. The CDR3 contains 14 residues. J lost 1 base, V lost 6 bases, and 0 bases had no gene match. Germline V gives CDR1 SEHNR, CDR2 FQNEAQ (reference sequence). The CDR3 reads CASRGQGSNQPQHF. CDR3 in DNA: TGTGCCAGCAGGGGACAGGGGAGCAATCAGCCCCAGCATTTT. Complete variable domain (other parts from reference TRBV7-9 and TRBJ1-5): DTGVSQNPRHKITKRGQNVTFRCDPISEHNRLYWYRQTLGQGPEFLTYFQNEAQLEKSRLLSDRFSAERPKGSFSTLEIQRTEQGDSAMYLCASRGQGSNQPQHFGDGTRLSIL.

This clonotype was counted at least ten times. J is TRBJ2-1 and V is TRBV28, with 11 bases lining up with TRBD2. From germline, CDR1 is MDHEN and CDR2 SYDVKM. The CDR3 sequence is 15 residues long. Trimming took 7 bases from V and 7 from J; bases not matched to a gene: 9. CDR3 amino acids: CASTMTSGVGNEQFF. For the CDR3, the DNA is TGTGCCAGCACTATGACTAGCGGGGTGGGTAATGAGCAGTTCTTC.

In its sample, this clonotype was seen many times. The chain carries TRBV9 and TRBJ2-7; 8 bases are shared with TRBD2. The CDR3 spans 16 residues. Germline V gene data show CDR1 as SGDLS and CDR2 as YYNGEE. The junction had 12 bases not matched to a gene; V was cut back by 4 bases and J by 3 bases. CDR3 protein: CASSPQATSDYYEQYF. The CDR3 DNA is TGTGCCAGCAGCCCCCAAGCGACTAGCGACTACTACGAGCAGTACTTC.

Remarks on this clonotype: A far larger clone is one nucleotide away, so this likely arose from a read error. The chain links TRBV12-3 or TRBV12-4 to TRBJ2-1; maybe TRBD2 (6 bases). The CDR3 loop spans 13 amino acids. V lost 5 bases, J lost 9 bases, and 14 bases lay in between. CDR3 bases: TGTGCCAGCAGTCTCATGGGACTTGGTGAGCAGTTCTTC. As protein: CASSLMGLGEQFF.

This clonotype has ten or more counts. V is TRBV5-6 and J is TRBJ2-5, with TRBD2 identical over 9 bases. V lost 3 bases, J lost 1 base, and 1 base stayed unmatched. Germline V gene sequence: CDR1 SGHDT, CDR2 YYEEEE. The CDR3 totals 14 residues. CDR3 region: CASSSAGGQETQYF. The CDR3 nucleotides are TGTGCCAGCAGCTCAGCGGGAGGCCAAGAGACCCAGTACTTC.

This clonotype was counted at least ten times. The V gene is TRBV27, the J gene TRBJ2-1; 8 positions agree with TRBD1. Germline trimming cut 6 bases from V and 0 bases from J; bases unmatched to any gene: 4. Germline-derived CDR1 and CDR2 are MNHEY and SMNVEV (reference sequence). CDR3 length equals 15 residues. The CDR3 region has the DNA TGTGCCAGCAGCTTCGGACAGGGCTCCTACAATGAGCAGTTCTTC. Its protein is CASSFGQGSYNEQFF.

This clonotype has ten or more counts. This sequence joins TRBV20-1 and TRBJ2-5, with 7 bases fitting TRBD2. The V gene end was trimmed by 6 bases and the J gene end by 5 bases; junction bases not matched to a gene: 15. Germline CDR1 is DFQATT and CDR2 is SNEGSKA (reference sequence). The CDR3 runs 15 residues. The CDR3 spells CSAVVGGRSSETQYF. The CDR3 DNA reads TGCAGTGCCGTAGTTGGCGGGAGATCGAGTGAGACCCAGTACTTC.